These T cell receptor beta chains were read from a single sample in a study of T cells after posttransplantation cyclophosphamide. TCRdb keeps only in-frame clones here, not all; method: immunoSEQ multiplex PCR. Of over 20,000 clones listed, around 86% are singletons. The sample was PBMCs, taken 350 to 400 days after allogeneic stem cell transplant with calcineurin inhibitor and methotrexate. Every receptor here comes from a female patient under 45 who received an allogeneic stem cell transplant from an unrelated donor, was CMV-positive, and had acute and chronic GVHD. Some T cells may possibly be graft donor cells. CDR3s include the opening cysteine and the closing phenylalanine or tryptophan. Fields, in order: D gene, CDR3 length, V gene, clone size, J gene, CDR3 protein, CDR3 DNA. D genes are given only for firm matches. Clone size, where shown, is once, few, many, or a class for clones that have expanded.

>TRBD2|16|TRBV5-1|.|TRBJ2-3
CASSWEAAGVLDTQYF
TGCGCCAGCAGCTGGGAGGCAGCGGGGGTGTTAGATACGCAGTATTTT
>.|15|TRBV7-9|.|TRBJ2-2
CASSFGGTNTGELFF
TGTGCCAGCAGCTTTGGGGGCACTAACACCGGGGAGCTGTTTTTT
>TRBD2|18|TRBV19|few|TRBJ2-2
CASRSLGERGAYTGELFF
TGTGCCAGCCGATCGCTAGGCGAGCGGGGGGCATACACCGGGGAGCTGTTTTTT
>.|13|TRBV2|.|TRBJ1-1
CASMGQMNTEAFF
TGTGCCAGCATGGGGCAGATGAACACTGAAGCTTTCTTT
>TRBD2|15|TRBV6-5|once|TRBJ2-7
CASSYTLAETYEQYF
TGTGCCAGCAGTTACACGCTAGCGGAAACCTACGAGCAGTACTTC
>.|14|TRBV5-1|.|TRBJ2-6
CASSFRVGANVLTF
TGCGCCAGCAGCTTCAGGGTCGGGGCCAACGTCCTGACTTTC
>TRBD2|16|TRBV28|.|TRBJ2-7
CASSDAAGTRTYEQYF
TGTGCCAGCAGTGATGCAGCGGGAACGCGCACCTACGAGCAGTACTTC
>.|13|TRBV30|.|TRBJ1-2
CASSPGGTGGYTF
TGTGCCTCCTCTCCAGGAGGCACGGGTGGCTACACCTTC
>.|14|TRBV27|.|TRBJ1-2
CASSLAGANYGYTF
TGTGCCAGCAGTTTAGCCGGAGCTAACTATGGCTACACCTTC
>TRBD2|11|TRBV28|.|TRBJ2-1
CAYGGGRGAFF
TGTGCCTACGGGGGCGGGAGGGGGGCGTTCTTC
>TRBD2|16|TRBV5-1|.|TRBJ2-5
CASSFRASGVQETQYF
TGCGCCAGCAGCTTTCGGGCTAGCGGGGTCCAAGAGACCCAGTACTTC
>.|14|TRBV30|.|TRBJ2-3
CAWSQGRETDTQYF
TGTGCCTGGTCTCAGGGGAGGGAAACAGATACGCAGTATTTT